The clone carrying this TCR beta chain came up many times. Its cognate antigen is unknown. This sample stems from a study of spatial heterogeneity in lung cancer. Study-wide context: Combinations of a unique TCR and a UMI were tallied in raw reads, and on average each appeared more than ten times. General study findings and limits: Among blood samples, ubiquitous expanded tumor TCRs appeared more at resection than at follow-up.

A unique molecular identifier was attached to every TCR cDNA molecule. In TCRdb, the 5' RACE reads were re-called with MiXCR into one record per CDR3 protein. The sample consists of about 23,000 distinct CDR3 sequences, approximately 5% of them appearing once. The time point denotes: sample taken at primary tumor resection. Whole RNA, isolated from tumor, nontumor lung or frozen PBMC, was sequenced without prior sorting. The donor population consisted of 72 patients with untreated, early-stage non-small cell lung cancer. This material consisted of PBMCs, taken at surgery. This receptor was taken from a male donor with early-stage non-small cell lung cancer.

The CDR3 nucleotides are TGCGCCAGCAGGTGGTCGGAACAGGGGAATGAAAAACTGTTTTTT. The encoded protein is CASRWSEQGNEKLFF. V usage is TRBV4-1 and J usage is TRBJ1-4, with TRBD1 matching over 7 bases. The trim removed 6 bases at V and 5 bases at J, leaving 9 bases unmatched. This CDR3 contains 15 residues. Germline assignment: CDR1 MGHRA and CDR2 YSYEKL.